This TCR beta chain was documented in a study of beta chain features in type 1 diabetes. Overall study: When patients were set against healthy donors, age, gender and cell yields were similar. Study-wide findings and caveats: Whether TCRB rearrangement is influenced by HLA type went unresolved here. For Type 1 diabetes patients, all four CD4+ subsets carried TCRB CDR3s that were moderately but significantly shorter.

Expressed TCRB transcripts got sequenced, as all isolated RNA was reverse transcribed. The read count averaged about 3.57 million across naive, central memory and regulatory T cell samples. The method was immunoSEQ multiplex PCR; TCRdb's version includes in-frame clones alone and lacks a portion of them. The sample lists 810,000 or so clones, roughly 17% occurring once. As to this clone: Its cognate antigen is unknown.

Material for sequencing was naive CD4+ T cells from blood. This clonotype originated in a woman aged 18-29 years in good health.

CDR3 in amino acids: CASSAMPDHEQFF. The CDR3 DNA is TGTGCCAGCAGCGCTATGCCCGACCATGAGCAGTTCTTC. The rearrangement joins TRBV7-6 to TRBJ2-1; D is ambiguous. The CDR3 length is 13 residues. The germline V and J ends were trimmed by 5 bases and 8 bases, with 13 bases remaining between them. From germline, CDR1 is SGHVS and CDR2 FNYEAQ. Full variable domain (missing parts from reference TRBV7-6 and TRBJ2-1): GAGVSQSPRYKVTKRGQDVALRCDPISGHVSLYWYRQALGQGPEFLTYFNYEAQQDKSGLPNDRFSAERPEGSISTLTIQRTEQRDSAMYRCASSAMPDHEQFFGPGTRLTVL.